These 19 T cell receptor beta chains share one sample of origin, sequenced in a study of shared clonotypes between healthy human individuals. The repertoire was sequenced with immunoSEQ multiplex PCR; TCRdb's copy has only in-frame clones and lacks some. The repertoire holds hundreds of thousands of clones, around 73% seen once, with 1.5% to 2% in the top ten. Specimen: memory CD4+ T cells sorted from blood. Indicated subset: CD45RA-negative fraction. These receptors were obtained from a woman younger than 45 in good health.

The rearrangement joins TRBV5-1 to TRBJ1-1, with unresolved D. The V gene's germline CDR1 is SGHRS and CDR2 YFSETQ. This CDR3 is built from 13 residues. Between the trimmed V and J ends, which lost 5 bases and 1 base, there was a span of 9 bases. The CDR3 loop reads CASSVEKNTEAFF. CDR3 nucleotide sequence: TGCGCCAGCAGTGTAGAGAAGAACACTGAAGCTTTCTTT.

For the CDR3, the DNA is TGCGCCAGCAGCCAAGGGGATCGGGCATGGGAGACCCAGTACTTC. Translating gives CASSQGDRAWETQYF. This chain uses TRBV4-1 with TRBJ2-5; D gene uncertain. The CDR3 is 15 residues long. Germline V gene sequence: CDR1 MGHRA, CDR2 YSYEKL. The V and J ends lost 1 base and 5 bases respectively, with 14 bases between them.

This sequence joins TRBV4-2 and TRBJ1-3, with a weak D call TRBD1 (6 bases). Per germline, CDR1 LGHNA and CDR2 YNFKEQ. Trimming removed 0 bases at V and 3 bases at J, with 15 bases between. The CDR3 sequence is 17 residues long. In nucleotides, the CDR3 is TGTGCCAGCAGCCAAGATCTTTTGGGGGCCTATGGAAACACCATATATTTT. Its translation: CASSQDLLGAYGNTIYF.

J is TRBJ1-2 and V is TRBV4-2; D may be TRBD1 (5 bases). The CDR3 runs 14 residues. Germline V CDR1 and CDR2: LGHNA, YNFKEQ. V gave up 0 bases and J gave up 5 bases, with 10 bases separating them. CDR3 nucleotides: TGTGCCAGCAGCCAAGAAGGCAGGGATTATGGCTACACCTTC. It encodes CASSQEGRDYGYTF.

CDR3 amino acids: CASMGPGQGLLYGYTF. The CDR3 DNA is TGTGCCAGTATGGGACCGGGACAAGGCCTCCTCTATGGCTACACCTTC. The chain carries TRBV19 and TRBJ1-2, with a possible D match to TRBD1 (6 bases). The CDR3 sequence is 16 residues long. Trimming cost V 7 bases and J 4 bases, with 22 bases left between them. Germline lookup yields CDR1 LNHDA and CDR2 SQIVND (reference sequence).

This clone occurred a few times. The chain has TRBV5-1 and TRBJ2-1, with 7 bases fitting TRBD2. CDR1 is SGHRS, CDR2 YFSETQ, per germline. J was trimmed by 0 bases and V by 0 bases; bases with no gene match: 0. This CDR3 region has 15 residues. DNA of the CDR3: TGCGCCAGCAGCTTGGGACTAGCCTCCTACAATGAGCAGTTCTTC. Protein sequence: CASSLGLASYNEQFF.

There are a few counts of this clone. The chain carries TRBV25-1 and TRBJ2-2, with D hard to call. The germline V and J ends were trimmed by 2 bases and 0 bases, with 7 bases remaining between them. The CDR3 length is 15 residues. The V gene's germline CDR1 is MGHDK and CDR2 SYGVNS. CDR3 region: CASSEPRANTGELFF. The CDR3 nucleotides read TGTGCCAGCAGTGAACCCCGAGCGAACACCGGGGAGCTGTTTTTT.

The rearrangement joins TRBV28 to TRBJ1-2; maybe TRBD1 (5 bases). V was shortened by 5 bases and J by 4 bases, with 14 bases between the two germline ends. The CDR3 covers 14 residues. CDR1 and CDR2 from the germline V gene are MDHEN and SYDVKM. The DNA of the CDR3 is TGTGCCAGCAGTGGTCACAGGCCCCCCTATGGCTACACCTTC. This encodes CASSGHRPPYGYTF.

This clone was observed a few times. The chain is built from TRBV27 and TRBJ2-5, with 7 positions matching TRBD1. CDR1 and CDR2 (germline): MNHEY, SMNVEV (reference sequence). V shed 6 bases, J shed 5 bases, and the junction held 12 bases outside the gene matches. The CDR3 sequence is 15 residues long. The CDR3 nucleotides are TGTGCCAGCAGCACAACCCTACAGGGGTCGGAGACCCAGTACTTC. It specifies CASSTTLQGSETQYF.

This CDR3 is CASSEDWGTEAFF. DNA of the CDR3: TGTGCCAGCAGTGAAGACTGGGGCACTGAAGCTTTCTTT. The chain recombines TRBV2 with TRBJ1-1, with D unclear. Deletions cut 1 base from V and 4 bases from J, with 7 bases between. The CDR3 spans 13 residues. In germline, CDR1 is SNHLY, CDR2 FYNNEI.

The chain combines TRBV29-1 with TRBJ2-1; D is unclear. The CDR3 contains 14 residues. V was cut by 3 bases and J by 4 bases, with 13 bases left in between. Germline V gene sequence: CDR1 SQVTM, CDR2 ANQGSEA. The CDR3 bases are TGCAGCGTTGAGGCCGGGCTAGGGTACAATGAGCAGTTCTTC. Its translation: CSVEAGLGYNEQFF.

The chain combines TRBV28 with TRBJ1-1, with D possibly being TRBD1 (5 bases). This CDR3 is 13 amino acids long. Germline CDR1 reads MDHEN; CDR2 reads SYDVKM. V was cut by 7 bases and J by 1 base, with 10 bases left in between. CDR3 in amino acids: CASNDQGNTEAFF. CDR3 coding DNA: TGTGCCAGCAACGATCAGGGGAACACTGAAGCTTTCTTT.

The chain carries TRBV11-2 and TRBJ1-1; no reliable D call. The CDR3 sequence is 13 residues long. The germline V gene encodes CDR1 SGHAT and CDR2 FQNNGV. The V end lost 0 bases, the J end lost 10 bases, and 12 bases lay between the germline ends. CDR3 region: CASSLEVDLGAFF. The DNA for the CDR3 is TGTGCCAGCAGCTTAGAGGTAGATCTCGGAGCTTTCTTT. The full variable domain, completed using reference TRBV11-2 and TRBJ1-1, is EAGVAQSPRYKIIEKRQSVAFWCNPISGHATLYWYQQILGQGPKLLIQFQNNGVVDDSQLPKDRFSAERLKGVDSTLKIQPAKLEDSAVYLCASSLEVDLGAFFGQGTRLTVV.

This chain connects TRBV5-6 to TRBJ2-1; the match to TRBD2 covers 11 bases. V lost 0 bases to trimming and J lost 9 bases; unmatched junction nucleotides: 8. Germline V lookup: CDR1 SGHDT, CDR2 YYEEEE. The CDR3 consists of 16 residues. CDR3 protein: CASSLVFTSGSSEQFF. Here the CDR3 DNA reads TGTGCCAGCAGCTTGGTTTTTACTAGCGGGAGCTCTGAGCAGTTCTTC.

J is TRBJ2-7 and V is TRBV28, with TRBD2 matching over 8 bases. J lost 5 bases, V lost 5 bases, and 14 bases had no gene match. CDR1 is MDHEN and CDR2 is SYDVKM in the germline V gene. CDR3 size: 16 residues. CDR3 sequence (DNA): TGTGCCAGCAGTGAACCCGGGGGGGATCCGGGGGACGAGCAGTACTTC. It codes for CASSEPGGDPGDEQYF.

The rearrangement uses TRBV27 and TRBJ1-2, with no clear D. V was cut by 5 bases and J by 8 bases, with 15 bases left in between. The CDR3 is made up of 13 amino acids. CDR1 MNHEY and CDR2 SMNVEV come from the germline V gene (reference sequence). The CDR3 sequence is CASSPTDSYGYTF. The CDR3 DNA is TGTGCCAGCAGTCCAACGGACTCGTACGGCTACACCTTC.

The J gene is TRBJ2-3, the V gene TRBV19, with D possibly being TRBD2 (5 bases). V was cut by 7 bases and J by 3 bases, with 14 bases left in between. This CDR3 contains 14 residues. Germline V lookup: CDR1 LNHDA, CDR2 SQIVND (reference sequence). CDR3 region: CASTTSPGTDTQYF. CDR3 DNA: TGTGCCAGTACCACTAGTCCGGGAACAGATACGCAGTATTTT.

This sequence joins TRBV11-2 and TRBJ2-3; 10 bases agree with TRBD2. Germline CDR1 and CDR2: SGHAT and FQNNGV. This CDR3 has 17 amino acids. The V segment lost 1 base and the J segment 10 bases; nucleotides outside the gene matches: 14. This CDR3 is CASSLVGGSMSGGAQYF. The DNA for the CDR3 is TGTGCCAGCAGCTTAGTTGGTGGCTCGATGAGCGGGGGGGCGCAGTATTTT.

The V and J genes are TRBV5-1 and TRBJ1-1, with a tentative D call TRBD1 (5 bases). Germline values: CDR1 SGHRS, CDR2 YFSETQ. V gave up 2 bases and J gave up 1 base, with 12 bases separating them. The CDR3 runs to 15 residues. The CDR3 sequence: CASSFSGGGNTEAFF. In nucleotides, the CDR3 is TGCGCCAGCAGCTTTTCTGGGGGAGGGAACACTGAAGCTTTCTTT.